Listed below are T cell receptor beta chains from one sample, sequenced in a study of T cell responses to AZD1222 COVID-19 vaccine. Data came from immunoSEQ multiplex PCR; TCRdb stores just in-frame clones and leaves some out. Among about 160,000 clones, approximately 90% were seen once, and the ten largest hold approximately 6.9%. Source: peripheral blood, taken on day 0 of AZD1222 vaccination. These receptors all come from an adult in good health. Each CDR3 is given with its conserved first and last residue. Each record gives: CDR3 protein, J gene, V gene.

CASSFGGTFPNQPQHF	TRBJ1-5	TRBV5-5
CASSLGLPRYEQFF	TRBJ2-1	TRBV7-9
CASSLGRLRTNNEQFF	TRBJ2-1	TRBV11-2
CASREQGFDSHANTGELFF	TRBJ2-2	TRBV21-1
CASSLESQVYEQYF	TRBJ2-7	TRBV5-1
CASSLERLDQGSPLHF	TRBJ1-6	TRBV7-2
CASSLAGNYGYTF	TRBJ1-2	TRBV12-3/TRBV12-4
CASSLQETQYF	TRBJ2-5	TRBV5-6
CASSPQTGREQYF	TRBJ2-7	TRBV7-2
CASSLTQLAGVEQFF	TRBJ2-1	TRBV7-3
CASSQDSGGIYEQYF	TRBJ2-7	TRBV4-2